This T cell receptor (beta chain) was found in a study of T cell clusters in autoimmune cytopenias. Each sample's input was around 270 ng genomic DNA, about 38,000 genome equivalents. The CDR3 has 16 residues. Per germline, CDR1 MNHNS and CDR2 SASEGT. TRB was amplified by touch-down multiplex PCR, primer pools A and B combined. For each CDR3 protein, TCRdb gives one entry from its re-call of the multiplex PCR reads, without DNA. The listing records 6,900 or so distinct CDR3 sequences. This sample also appeared in a second study, on T cell repertoires in aging, cancer and after chemotherapy. That source notes: In each cancer cohort, median generation probability increased across chemotherapy, suggesting thymic output rebounded.

The V call is TRBV6-1, the J call TRBJ1-5; without DNA, the TCRdb call of TRBD1 cannot be checked. The sequenced material came from peripheral blood. The receptor's source is a human donor in good health. CDR3 sequence: CASSEPPDRVNQPQHF.